This T cell receptor beta chain was retrieved from a study of beta chain features in type 1 diabetes. This clone was counted a few times. The germline V gene encodes CDR1 GTSNPN and CDR2 SVGIG (reference sequence). The ends lost 3 bases at V and 1 base at J; junction bases unmatched: 7. This CDR3 is built from 17 residues. The investigators reverse transcribed all of the isolated RNA, so they sequenced expressed TCRB transcripts. Produced via immunoSEQ multiplex PCR; TCRdb's table is partial and in-frame only. The sample records 130,000 to 150,000 clones, about a tenth being singletons. This clonotype originated in a man between 18 and 29 years old in good health. This sequence joins TRBV30 and TRBJ1-4; 11 bases agree with TRBD1. The specimen was central memory CD4+ T cells from blood. This CDR3 is CAWSRTGGSGTNEKLFF. CDR3 DNA: TGTGCCTGGAGCCGGACAGGGGGCAGTGGAACTAATGAAAAACTGTTTTTT.